The 15 T cell receptor beta chains listed next were all sequenced from one sample in a study of T cells in severe cutaneous drug reactions. The patients sequenced had a carbamazepine-induced Stevens-Johnson syndrome or toxic epidermal necrolysis reaction. Libraries were made by iRepertoire multiplex PCR with TCR subtype-specific primers for bulk and single-cell sequencing. Reanalyzing the multiplex PCR reads, TCRdb keeps one entry per CDR3 protein, without DNA. The sample has hundreds of distinct CDR3 sequences. The sequencing input was PBMCs. The receptors were gathered from a human donor with Stevens-Johnson syndrome, a severe cutaneous drug reaction.

In terms of frequency, this clonotype is large. The rearrangement uses TRBV7-8 and TRBJ2-3. Germline lookup yields CDR1 SGHVS and CDR2 FQNEAQ. The CDR3 loop spans 11 amino acids. This chain's CDR3 is CASSFKDTQYF.

The gene calls are TRBV6-1 and TRBJ1-2; TCRdb's D gene call, TRBD1, goes unchecked for lack of DNA. Germline assignment: CDR1 MNHNS and CDR2 SASEGT. The CDR3 contains 13 residues. This CDR3 reads CASSPHRDYGYTF.

Measured by frequency, this clonotype is large. This chain connects TRBV7-8 to TRBJ2-7; without DNA, the TCRdb call of TRBD1 cannot be checked. CDR1 SGHVS and CDR2 FQNEAQ come from the germline V gene. The CDR3 is 13 residues long. The CDR3 loop is CASSEGQAYEQYF.

This chain joins TRBV30 and TRBJ2-3. CDR3 length: 12 amino acids. Germline CDR1 reads GTSNPN; CDR2 reads SVGIG (reference sequence). CDR3 sequence: CAWSDGTDTQYF. The full variable domain, with the rest looked up from reference TRBV30 and TRBJ2-3, is SQTIHQWPATLVQPVGSPLSLECTVEGTSNPNLYWYRQAAGRGLQLLFYSVGIGQISSEVPQNLSASRPQDRQFILSSKKLLLSDSGFYLCAWSDGTDTQYFGPGTRLTVL.

The chain joins TRBV29-1 to TRBJ2-7; as DNA is missing, the TRBD1 call by TCRdb cannot be tested. Germline CDR1 SQVTM, CDR2 ANQGSEA. There are 14 residues in the CDR3. CDR3 amino acids: CSVATGGSTYEQYF.

This clonotype is deemed medium-sized by its frequency. The J gene is TRBJ2-5, the V gene TRBV2; TCRdb designates TRBD2, a call that cannot be tested without DNA. This CDR3 region has 14 residues. Per germline, CDR1 SNHLY and CDR2 FYNNEI. Here the CDR3 reads CASSSRGPRGTQYF. Variable domain in full (rest from reference TRBV2 and TRBJ2-5): EPEVTQTPSHQVTQMGQEVILRCVPISNHLYFYWYRQILGQKVEFLVSFYNNEISEKSEIFDDQFSVERPDGSNFTLKIRSTKLEDSAMYFCASSSRGPRGTQYFGPGTRLLVL.

The chain combines TRBV7-6 with TRBJ2-1. CDR1 and CDR2 (germline): SGHVS, FNYEAQ. The length of the CDR3 is 14 residues. The CDR3 is CASSLGVSYNEQFF.

In terms of frequency, this clonotype is medium-sized (0.01 to 0.1%). The rearrangement uses TRBV5-4 and TRBJ2-1; the D gene TCRdb calls, TRBD2, cannot be checked with no DNA. The CDR3 covers 13 residues. The germline CDR1 and CDR2 sequences are SGHNT and YYREEE (reference sequence). The CDR3 sequence: CASSLGGRNEQFF.

Measured by frequency, this clonotype is hyperexpanded. The chain links TRBV6-1 to TRBJ1-5. Looked up from germline, CDR1 is MNHNS and CDR2 is SASEGT. This CDR3 contains 14 residues. CDR3: CASSSKVGSRPQHF.

V and J are TRBV7-2 and TRBJ2-3; TCRdb selects TRBD2, and the lack of DNA leaves this call unchecked. Per the germline V gene, CDR1 is SGHTA and CDR2 is FQGNSA. CDR3 length: 14 amino acids. CDR3 sequence: CASSSWVGGDTQYF.

By frequency, this clonotype registers medium-sized. This chain connects TRBV5-1 to TRBJ2-5; TCRdb's D gene call, TRBD1, goes unchecked for lack of DNA. The CDR3 extends over 13 amino acids. Germline CDR1 SGHRS, CDR2 YFSETQ. The CDR3 is CASTGTAQETQYF.

The V gene is TRBV19, the J gene TRBJ1-5. The germline V gene has CDR1 LNHDA and CDR2 SQIVND (reference sequence). This CDR3 has 14 amino acids. CDR3 loop: CASSMGRVNQPQHF.

By frequency, this clonotype is medium-sized. The V gene is TRBV6-4, the J gene TRBJ2-1. There are 14 residues in the CDR3. Germline-derived CDR1 and CDR2 are MRHNA and SNTAGT. CDR3: CASSEDSSYNEQFF.

Frequency places this clonotype as hyperexpanded. The V call is TRBV15, the J call TRBJ2-2; checking the TCRdb D call of TRBD1 is not possible without DNA. This CDR3 spans 15 amino acids. Per germline, CDR1 LNHNV and CDR2 YYDKDF (reference sequence). CDR3: CATSRVREHTGELFF.

This clonotype counts as medium-sized by frequency. This CDR3 is CAAGLAAGEQYF. The chain links TRBV10-3 to TRBJ2-7; TCRdb gives TRBD2 as the D gene, but with no DNA this cannot be confirmed. This CDR3 region has 12 residues. CDR1 and CDR2 (germline): ENHRY, SYGVKD.